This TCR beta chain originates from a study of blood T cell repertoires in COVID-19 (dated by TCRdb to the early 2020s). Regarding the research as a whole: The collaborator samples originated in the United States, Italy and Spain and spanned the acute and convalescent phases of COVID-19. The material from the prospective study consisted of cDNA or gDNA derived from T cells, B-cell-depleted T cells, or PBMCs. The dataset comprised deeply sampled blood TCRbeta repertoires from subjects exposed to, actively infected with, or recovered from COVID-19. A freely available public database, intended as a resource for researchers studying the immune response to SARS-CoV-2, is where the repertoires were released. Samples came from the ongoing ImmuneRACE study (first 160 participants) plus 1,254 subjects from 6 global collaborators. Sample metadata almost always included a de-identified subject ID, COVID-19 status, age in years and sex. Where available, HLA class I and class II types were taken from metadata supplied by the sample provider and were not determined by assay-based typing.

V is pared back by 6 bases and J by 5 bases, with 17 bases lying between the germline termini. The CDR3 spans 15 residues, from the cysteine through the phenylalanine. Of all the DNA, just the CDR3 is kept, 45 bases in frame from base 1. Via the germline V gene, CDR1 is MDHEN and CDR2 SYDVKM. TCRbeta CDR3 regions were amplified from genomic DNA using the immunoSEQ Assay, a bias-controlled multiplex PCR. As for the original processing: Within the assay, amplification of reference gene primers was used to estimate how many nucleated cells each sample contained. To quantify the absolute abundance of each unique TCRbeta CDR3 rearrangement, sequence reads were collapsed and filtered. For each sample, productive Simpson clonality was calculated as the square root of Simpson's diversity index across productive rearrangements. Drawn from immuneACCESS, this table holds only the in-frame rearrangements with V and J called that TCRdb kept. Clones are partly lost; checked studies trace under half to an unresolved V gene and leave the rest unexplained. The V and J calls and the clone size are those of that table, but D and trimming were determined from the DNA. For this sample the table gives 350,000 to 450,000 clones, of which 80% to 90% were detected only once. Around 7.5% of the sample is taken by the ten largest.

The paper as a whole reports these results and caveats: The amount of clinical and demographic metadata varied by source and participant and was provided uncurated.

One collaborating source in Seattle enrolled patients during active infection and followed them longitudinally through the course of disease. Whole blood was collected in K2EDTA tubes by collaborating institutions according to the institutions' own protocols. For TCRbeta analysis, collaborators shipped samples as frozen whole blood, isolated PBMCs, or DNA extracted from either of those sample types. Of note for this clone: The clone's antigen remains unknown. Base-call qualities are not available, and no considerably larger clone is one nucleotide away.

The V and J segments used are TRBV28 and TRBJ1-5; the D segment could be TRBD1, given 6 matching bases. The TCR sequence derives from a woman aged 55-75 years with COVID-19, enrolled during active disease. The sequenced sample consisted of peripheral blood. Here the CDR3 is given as CASSASGGAHQPQHF. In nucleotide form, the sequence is TGTGCCAGCAGCGCTTCTGGGGGGGCGCATCAGCCCCAGCATTTT. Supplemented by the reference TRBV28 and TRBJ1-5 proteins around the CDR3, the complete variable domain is DVKVTQSSRYLVKRTGEKVFLECVQDMDHENMFWYRQDPGLGLRLIYFSYDVKMKEKGDIPEGYSVSREKKERFSLILESASTNQTSMYLCASSASGGAHQPQHFGDGTRLSIL.